The 22 T cell receptor beta chains given below trace back to one sample, sequenced in a study of technical replicates of blood from a few donors. Clones were read by immunoSEQ multiplex PCR, and TCRdb kept only the in-frame ones, dropping some. The sample lists about 14,000 clones; over 70% were seen once. What was sequenced was PBMCs. The receptors were sampled from a human donor in good health.

The V call is TRBV4-2, the J call TRBJ2-2, with 8 bases matching TRBD2. Trimming cost V 0 bases and J 6 bases; bases outside gene matches: 9. Germline assignment: CDR1 LGHNA and CDR2 YNFKEQ. This CDR3 has 17 residues. The DNA of the CDR3 is TGTGCCAGCAGCCAAGATCGAAGCGGGAGTAGGTCCGGGGAGCTGTTTTTT. Translated: CASSQDRSGSRSGELFF.

This chain connects TRBV6-1 to TRBJ2-3; 10 nucleotides line up with TRBD1. Unmatched junction bases numbered 6, after V lost 6 bases and J lost 3 bases. This CDR3 is 15 amino acids long. CDR1 is MNHNS and CDR2 is SASEGT in the germline V gene. The CDR3 loop is CASSRDRGRTDTQYF. In DNA, the CDR3 is TGTGCCAGCAGCCGCGACAGGGGGCGAACAGATACGCAGTATTTT.

The gene calls are TRBV11-2 and TRBJ2-1; 10 positions agree with TRBD2. Unmatched junction bases numbered 5, after V lost 5 bases and J lost 4 bases. The CDR3 is 15 residues long. The germline CDR1 and CDR2 sequences are SGHAT and FQNNGV. The CDR3 nucleotides read TGTGCCAGCAGCGTTAGCGGGAGGCTTTACAATGAGCAGTTCTTC. Protein sequence: CASSVSGRLYNEQFF.

This sequence joins TRBV18 and TRBJ1-1, with D possibly being TRBD1 (6 bases). With 3 bases removed from V and 0 bases from J, the gap between germline ends came to 14 bases. Germline V CDR1 and CDR2: KGHSH, LQKENI. This CDR3 is 16 amino acids long. This chain's CDR3 is CASSPAGGLVNTEAFF. The CDR3 DNA is TGTGCCAGCTCACCCGCCGGGGGGCTGGTGAACACTGAAGCTTTCTTT.

This rearrangement joins TRBV11-2 to TRBJ1-4; TRBD1 agrees at 10 bases. Germline CDR1 and CDR2: SGHAT and FQNNGV. With 0 bases clipped from V and 7 bases from J, the junction kept 2 bases outside the gene matches. The CDR3 contains 15 residues. The CDR3 sequence is CASSLETGGPEKLFF. The CDR3 coding sequence is TGTGCCAGCAGCTTAGAGACAGGGGGCCCTGAAAAACTGTTTTTT.

This clone was observed once. The chain employs TRBV28 and TRBJ2-1; D might be TRBD1 (6 bases). V was trimmed by 7 bases and J by 9 bases, leaving 16 bases between them. The CDR3 runs to 13 residues. Germline V gene sequence: CDR1 MDHEN, CDR2 SYDVKM. The CDR3 protein is CASIQTGTGEQFF. The DNA of the CDR3 is TGTGCCAGCATCCAAACAGGGACGGGTGAGCAGTTCTTC.

This rearrangement joins TRBV4-1 to TRBJ2-7; 9 bases fit TRBD2. Trimming removed 3 bases from V and 6 bases from J; junction bases left unmatched: 9. Germline V lookup: CDR1 MGHRA, CDR2 YSYEKL. CDR3 length: 15 residues. The CDR3 region is CASSQGGRAFSEQYF. The CDR3 coding sequence is TGCGCCAGCAGCCAGGGCGGGAGGGCCTTCTCCGAGCAGTACTTC.

V is TRBV27 and J is TRBJ2-3; 8 nucleotides align to TRBD2. Germline loops: CDR1 MNHEY, CDR2 SMNVEV (reference sequence). This CDR3 has 17 residues. The V segment lost 0 bases and the J segment 0 bases; nucleotides outside the gene matches: 5. This CDR3 reads CASSLSGLGASTDTQYF. The CDR3 DNA follows: TGTGCCAGCAGTTTATCGGGACTAGGAGCTAGCACAGATACGCAGTATTTT.

This clone was observed a single time. The chain recombines TRBV6-5 with TRBJ2-7; 9 bases fit TRBD1. The trim removed 0 bases at V and 8 bases at J, leaving 5 bases unmatched. This CDR3 region has 14 residues. CDR1 is MNHEY, CDR2 SVGAGI, per germline. CDR3 in DNA: TGTGCCAGCAGTTACTCCGGGACAGGGTCGCAGCAGTACTTC. It yields the protein CASSYSGTGSQQYF.

This clone was detected a few times. This chain joins TRBV19 and TRBJ2-5; tentative D call: TRBD1 (5 bases). V shed 8 bases and J shed 4 bases, with 17 bases lying between them. Germline CDR1 and CDR2: LNHDA and SQIVND (reference sequence). There are 14 residues in the CDR3. DNA of the CDR3: TGTGCCAGTCAAAGACAGTTAACCTCAGAGACCCAGTACTTC. Its translation: CASQRQLTSETQYF.

The chain combines TRBV6-1 with TRBJ2-2, with a tentative D call TRBD1 (5 bases). From germline, CDR1 is MNHNS and CDR2 SASEGT. Trimming removed 0 bases from V and 5 bases from J, with 7 bases in between. This CDR3 has 14 amino acids. The CDR3 spells CASSEAGDTGELFF. In nucleotides, the CDR3 is TGTGCCAGCAGTGAAGCAGGGGATACCGGGGAGCTGTTTTTT.

The chain carries TRBV5-4 and TRBJ2-2, with 14 bases lining up with TRBD2. CDR1 SGHNT and CDR2 YYREEE come from the germline V gene (reference sequence). The V gene end was trimmed by 1 base and the J gene end by 6 bases; junction bases not matched to a gene: 2. This CDR3 spans 16 amino acids. This chain's CDR3 is CASSLPGLAGAGELFF. The CDR3 DNA is TGTGCCAGCAGCTTGCCGGGACTAGCGGGAGCCGGGGAGCTGTTTTTT.

The chain is built from TRBV19 and TRBJ2-1; 9 positions agree with TRBD2. Trimming took 8 bases from V and 5 from J; bases not matched to a gene: 4. CDR1 is LNHDA and CDR2 is SQIVND in the germline V gene (reference sequence). CDR3 length equals 13 residues. CDR3 protein: CASLAGENNEQFF. The DNA of the CDR3 is TGTGCCAGTTTAGCGGGAGAGAACAATGAGCAGTTCTTC.

This chain connects TRBV25-1 to TRBJ2-1, with D perhaps matching TRBD2 (6 bases). Germline loops: CDR1 MGHDK, CDR2 SYGVNS. V was pared by 8 bases and J by 8 bases, with 16 bases between. The CDR3 consists of 13 residues. The CDR3 DNA reads as TGTGCCAGCTGCGGTTGGGAGGTTGATGAGCAGTTCTTC. Translated, it gives CASCGWEVDEQFF.

The V and J genes are TRBV7-9 and TRBJ2-1; 16 positions agree with TRBD2. Unmatched junction bases numbered 13, after V lost 3 bases and J lost 14 bases. The germline V gene encodes CDR1 SEHNR and CDR2 FQNEAQ (reference sequence). CDR3 length: 17 amino acids. In DNA, the CDR3 is TGTGCCAGCAGCTTCCCCTCGCCGGGACTAGCGGGAGGGCCGGAGTTCTTC. The encoded protein is CASSFPSPGLAGGPEFF. Looking up the rest from reference TRBV7-9 and TRBJ2-1 gives the full variable domain: DTGVSQNPRHKITKRGQNVTFRCDPISEHNRLYWYRQTLGQGPEFLTYFQNEAQLEKSRLLSDRFSAERPKGSFSTLEIQRTEQGDSAMYLCASSFPSPGLAGGPEFFGPGTRLTVL.

The chain recombines TRBV7-8 with TRBJ1-4; a weak D match, TRBD1 (5 bases). The CDR3 is 14 amino acids. Per germline, CDR1 SGHVS and CDR2 FQNEAQ. Trimming left V 5 bases short and J 8 bases short, with 15 bases between. The CDR3 coding sequence is TGTGCCAGCAGCCTCAGGAAAGGGGCCGAAAAACTGTTTTTT. Its protein product is CASSLRKGAEKLFF.

The chain employs TRBV18 and TRBJ1-5, with TRBD1 as a possible D gene (5 bases). Germline-derived CDR1 and CDR2 are KGHSH and LQKENI. Trimming took off 1 base at V and 2 bases at J, with 6 bases between the two ends. CDR3 length: 14 amino acids. The CDR3 DNA reads as TGTGCCAGCTCACCACGGGGCGGCAATCAGCCCCAGCATTTT. Translated: CASSPRGGNQPQHF.

V is TRBV5-6 and J is TRBJ2-4; 7 nucleotides line up with TRBD2. Per the germline V gene, CDR1 is SGHDT and CDR2 is YYEEEE. V lost 0 bases, J lost 3 bases, and 3 bases stayed unmatched. CDR3 length equals 15 residues. CDR3 DNA sequence: TGTGCCAGCAGCTTGGTAACTAGCGACAAAAACATTCAGTACTTC. Amino acid sequence: CASSLVTSDKNIQYF.

The V and J genes are TRBV10-3 and TRBJ2-7; 7 bases are shared with TRBD2. Per the germline V gene, CDR1 is ENHRY and CDR2 is SYGVKD. The CDR3 length is 14 residues. J lost 3 bases, V lost 11 bases, and 13 bases had no gene match. The CDR3 spells CAAGEGLAVYEQYF. Here the CDR3 DNA reads TGTGCCGCGGGGGAGGGCCTGGCAGTCTACGAGCAGTACTTC.

This chain connects TRBV5-1 to TRBJ2-7, with 13 positions matching TRBD2. V was pared by 2 bases and J by 6 bases, with 8 bases of the junction left unmatched. The CDR3 length is 16 residues. The germline CDR1 and CDR2 sequences are SGHRS and YFSETQ. The CDR3 bases are TGCGCCAGCAGCTTACCCCGGGGACTAGCGGGAACCGAGCAGTACTTC. Amino acid sequence: CASSLPRGLAGTEQYF.

This chain uses TRBV7-2 with TRBJ2-7, with 9 bases aligning to TRBD2. The CDR3 spans 18 residues. Germline V gene data show CDR1 as SGHTA and CDR2 as FQGNSA. Trimming took 1 base from V and 4 from J; bases not matched to a gene: 14. CDR3 amino acids: CASSLGEMGLADFYEQYF. DNA of the CDR3: TGTGCCAGCAGCTTAGGAGAGATGGGACTAGCAGACTTTTACGAGCAGTACTTC.

V is TRBV5-1 and J is TRBJ2-1; 9 nucleotides agree with TRBD2. This CDR3 has 15 amino acids. V dropped 4 bases and J dropped 8; count of bases not matched to a gene: 10. CDR1 is SGHRS, CDR2 YFSETQ, per germline. CDR3 loop: CASSEESGRWDEQFF. CDR3 bases: TGCGCCAGCAGCGAAGAGAGCGGGAGGTGGGATGAGCAGTTCTTC.